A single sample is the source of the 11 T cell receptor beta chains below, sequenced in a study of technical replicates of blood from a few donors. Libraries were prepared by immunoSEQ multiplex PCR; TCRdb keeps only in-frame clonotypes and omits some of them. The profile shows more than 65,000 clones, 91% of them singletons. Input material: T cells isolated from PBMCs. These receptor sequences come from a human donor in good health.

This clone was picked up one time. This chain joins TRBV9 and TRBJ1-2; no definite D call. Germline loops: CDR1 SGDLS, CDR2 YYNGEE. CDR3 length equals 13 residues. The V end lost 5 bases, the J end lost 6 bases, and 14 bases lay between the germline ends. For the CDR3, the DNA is TGTGCCAGCAGACACCCAGATATTAATGGCTACACCTTC. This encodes CASRHPDINGYTF.

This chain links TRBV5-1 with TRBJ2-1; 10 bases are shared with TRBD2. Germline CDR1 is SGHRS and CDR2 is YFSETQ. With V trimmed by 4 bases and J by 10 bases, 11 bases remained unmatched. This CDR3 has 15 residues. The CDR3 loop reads CASSTGLAEAREQFF. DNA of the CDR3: TGCGCCAGCAGCACCGGACTAGCGGAAGCCCGGGAGCAGTTCTTC.

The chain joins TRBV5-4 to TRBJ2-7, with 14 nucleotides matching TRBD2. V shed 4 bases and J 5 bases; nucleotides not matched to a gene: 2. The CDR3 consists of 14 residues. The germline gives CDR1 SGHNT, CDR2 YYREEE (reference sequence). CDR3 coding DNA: TGTGCCAGCAGCCAGGGACTAGCGGGAGACGAGCAGTACTTC. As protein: CASSQGLAGDEQYF.

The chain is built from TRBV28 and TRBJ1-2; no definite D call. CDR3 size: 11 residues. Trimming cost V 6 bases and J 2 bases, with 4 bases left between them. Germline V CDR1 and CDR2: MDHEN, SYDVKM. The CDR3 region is CASRENYGYTF. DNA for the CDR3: TGTGCCAGCAGGGAGAACTATGGCTACACCTTC.

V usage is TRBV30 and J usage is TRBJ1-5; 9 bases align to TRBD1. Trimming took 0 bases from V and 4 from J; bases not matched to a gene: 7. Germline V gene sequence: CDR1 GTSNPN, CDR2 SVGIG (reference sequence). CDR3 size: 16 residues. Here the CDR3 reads CAWSVGLGQGNQPQHF. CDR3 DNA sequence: TGTGCCTGGAGTGTGGGGCTGGGACAGGGTAATCAGCCCCAGCATTTT.

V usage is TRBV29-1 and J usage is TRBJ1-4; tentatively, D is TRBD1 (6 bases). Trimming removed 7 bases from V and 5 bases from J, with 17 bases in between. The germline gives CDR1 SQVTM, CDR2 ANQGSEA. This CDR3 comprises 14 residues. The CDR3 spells CSATSGTRNEKLFF. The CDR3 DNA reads TGCAGCGCTACTTCGGGGACACGGAATGAAAAACTGTTTTTT.

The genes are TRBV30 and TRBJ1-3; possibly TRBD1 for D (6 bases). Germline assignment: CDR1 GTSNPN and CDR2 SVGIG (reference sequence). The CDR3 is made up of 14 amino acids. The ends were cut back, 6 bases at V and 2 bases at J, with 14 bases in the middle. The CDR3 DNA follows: TGTGCCTGCACAGCCGGACAGCCTGGAAACACCATATATTTT. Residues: CACTAGQPGNTIYF. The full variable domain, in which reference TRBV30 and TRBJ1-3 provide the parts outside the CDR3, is SQTIHQWPATLVQPVGSPLSLECTVEGTSNPNLYWYRQAAGRGLQLLFYSVGIGQISSEVPQNLSASRPQDRQFILSSKKLLLSDSGFYLCACTAGQPGNTIYFGEGSWLTVV.

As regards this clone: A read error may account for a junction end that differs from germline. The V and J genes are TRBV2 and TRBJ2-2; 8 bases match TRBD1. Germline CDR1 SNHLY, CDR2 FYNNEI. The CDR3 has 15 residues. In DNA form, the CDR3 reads TGTGCCAGCAGAGAAGACAGGGGAGCAACCGGGGAGCTGTTTTTT. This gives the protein CASREDRGATGELFF.

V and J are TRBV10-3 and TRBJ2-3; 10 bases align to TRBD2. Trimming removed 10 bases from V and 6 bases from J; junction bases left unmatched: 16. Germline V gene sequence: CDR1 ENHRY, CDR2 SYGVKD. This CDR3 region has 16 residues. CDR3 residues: CATIDPGTSVEDTQYF. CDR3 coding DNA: TGTGCCACTATCGACCCCGGGACTAGCGTGGAGGATACGCAGTATTTT.

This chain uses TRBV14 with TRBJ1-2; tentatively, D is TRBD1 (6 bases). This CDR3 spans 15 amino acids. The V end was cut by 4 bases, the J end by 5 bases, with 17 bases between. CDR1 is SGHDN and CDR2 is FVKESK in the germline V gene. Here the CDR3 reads CASSRDQGSHYGYTF. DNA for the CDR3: TGTGCCAGCAGCCGCGATCAGGGGTCACATTATGGCTACACCTTC.

The chain's CDR3 is CASTNNGGTSQPQHF. CDR3 in DNA: TGTGCCAGTACCAATAATGGGGGGACCAGTCAGCCCCAGCATTTT. The rearrangement links TRBV19 to TRBJ1-5; tentatively, D is TRBD1 (5 bases). This CDR3 is 15 amino acids long. Germline-derived CDR1 and CDR2 are LNHDA and SQIVND (reference sequence). V was pared by 7 bases and J by 6 bases, with 19 bases between.